This T cell receptor beta chain was retrieved from a study of blood T cell repertoires in COVID-19. The wider study: Material from acute and convalescent COVID-19 was sourced from the United States, Italy and Spain. T cells, B-cell-depleted T cells, or PBMCs provided the cDNA or gDNA that served as material.

V dropped 4 bases and J dropped 4 bases, with 17 bases sitting between them. The CDR3 extends over 16 amino acids. Germline-derived CDR1 and CDR2 are MNHEY and SMNVEV (reference sequence). In the authors' methods: Reference gene primer amplification in the assay estimated nucleated cell counts. The method was immunoSEQ multiplex PCR; TCRdb's version includes in-frame clones alone and lacks a portion of them. The D gene and trimming were derived from the DNA, and the V and J assignments and clone size from that table. The table shows tens of thousands of clones, with 78% occurring only once. The clonotype was recovered from a human donor in a cohort sampled during active COVID-19. Sequenced material: peripheral blood. The chain has TRBV27 and TRBJ2-1, with D perhaps matching TRBD2 (6 bases). The DNA of the CDR3 is TGTGCCAGCAGTTGGGGAGGCGGATGGGGGTACAATGAGCAGTTCTTC. Protein: CASSWGGGWGYNEQFF.